This T cell receptor (beta chain) emerged from a study of shared clonotypes between healthy human individuals. General study results and limits: Larger estimated richness was generally recorded for naive subsets relative to memory subsets.

Profiling relied on immunoSEQ multiplex PCR, and the TCRdb table lists in-frame clones only, not all of them. The sample holds approximately 2.5 million clones, 90% to 95% seen once. Turning to this clone: As yet, its antigen is unknown.

This receptor was obtained from a man in his late teens or twenties in good health. The sample consisted of naive CD4+ T cells sorted from blood. Noted subset: CD45RA+ positively selected.

CDR3 in amino acids: CASSPESAGTGVGGELFF. CDR3 nucleotides: TGTGCCAGCAGCCCAGAGTCAGCTGGGACAGGGGTAGGGGGGGAGCTGTTTTTT. The chain couples TRBV4-2 to TRBJ2-2; 10 nucleotides line up with TRBD1. J was trimmed by 8 bases and V by 4 bases; bases with no gene match: 16. CDR1 is LGHNA and CDR2 is YNFKEQ in the germline V gene. CDR3 length: 18 residues.